This T cell receptor (beta chain) comes out of a study of early stage breast cancer tumors. About the study: ER+/PR+/HER2- status applied to about 70% of the 16 invasive breast tumors. Findings and caveats of the study: Comparing each tissue with blood distinguished tumor from normal in about 90% of the 16 patients.

The protocol was immunoSEQ multiplex PCR, while the TCRdb copy is restricted to in-frame clones and leaves out a portion. This sample has approximately 10,000 clones; over 60% occur once, and the top ten carry more than 20%. The CDR3 is 14 residues long. The ends were cut back, 0 bases at V and 5 bases at J, with 7 bases in the middle. CDR1 is MNHEY and CDR2 is SMNVEV in the germline V gene (reference sequence). The sample holds one count of this clone. As yet, its antigen is unknown. This receptor was taken from a person in their 40s with breast cancer. This chain joins TRBV27 and TRBJ1-4; no reliable D call. The sample was breast tumor tissue. CDR3 amino acids: CASSLSGSNEKLFF. CDR3 nucleotides: TGTGCCAGCAGTTTATCCGGGTCCAATGAAAAACTGTTTTTT.